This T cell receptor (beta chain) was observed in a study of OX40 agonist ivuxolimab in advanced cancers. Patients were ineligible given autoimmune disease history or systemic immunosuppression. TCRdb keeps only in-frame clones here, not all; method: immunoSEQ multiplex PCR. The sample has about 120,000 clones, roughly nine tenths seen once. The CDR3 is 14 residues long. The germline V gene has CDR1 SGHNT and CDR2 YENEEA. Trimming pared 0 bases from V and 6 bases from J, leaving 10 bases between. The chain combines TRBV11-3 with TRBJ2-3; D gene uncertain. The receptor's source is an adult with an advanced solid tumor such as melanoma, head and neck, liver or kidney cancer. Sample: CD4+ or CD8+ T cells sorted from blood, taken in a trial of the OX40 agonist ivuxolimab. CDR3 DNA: TGTGCCAGCAGCTTAGATAGGCAGAGGGATACGCAGTATTTT. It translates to CASSLDRQRDTQYF.